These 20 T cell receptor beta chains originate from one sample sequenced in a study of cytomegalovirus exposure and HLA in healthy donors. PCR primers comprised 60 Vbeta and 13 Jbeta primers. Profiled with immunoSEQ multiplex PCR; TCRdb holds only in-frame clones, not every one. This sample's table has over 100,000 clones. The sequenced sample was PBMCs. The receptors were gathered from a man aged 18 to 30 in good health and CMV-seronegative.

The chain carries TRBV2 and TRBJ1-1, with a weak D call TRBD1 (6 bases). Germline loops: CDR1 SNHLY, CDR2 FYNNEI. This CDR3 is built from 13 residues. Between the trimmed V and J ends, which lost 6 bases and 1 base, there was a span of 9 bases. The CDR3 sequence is CASRGRGNTEAFF. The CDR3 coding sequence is TGTGCCAGCAGGGGCAGGGGGAACACTGAAGCTTTCTTT.

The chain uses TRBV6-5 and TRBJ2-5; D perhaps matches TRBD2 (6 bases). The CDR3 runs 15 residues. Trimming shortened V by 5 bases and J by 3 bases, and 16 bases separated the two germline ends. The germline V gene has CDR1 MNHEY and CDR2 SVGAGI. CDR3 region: CASSGTGTSKETQYF. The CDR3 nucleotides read TGTGCCAGCAGTGGTACCGGGACTTCCAAAGAGACCCAGTACTTC.

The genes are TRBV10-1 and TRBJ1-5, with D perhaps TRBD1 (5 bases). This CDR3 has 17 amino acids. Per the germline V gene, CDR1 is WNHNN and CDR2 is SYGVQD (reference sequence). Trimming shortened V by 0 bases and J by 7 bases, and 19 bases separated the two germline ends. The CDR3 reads CASSESRSQGSRQPQHF. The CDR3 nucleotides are TGCGCCAGCAGTGAGTCGAGAAGCCAGGGTTCGCGACAGCCCCAGCATTTT.

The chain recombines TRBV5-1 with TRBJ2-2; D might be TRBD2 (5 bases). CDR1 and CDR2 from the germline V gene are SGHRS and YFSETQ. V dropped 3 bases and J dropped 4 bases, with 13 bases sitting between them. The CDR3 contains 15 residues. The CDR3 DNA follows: TGCGCCAGCAGCTGGGGTTTGGGAGCCACCGGGGAGCTGTTTTTT. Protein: CASSWGLGATGELFF.

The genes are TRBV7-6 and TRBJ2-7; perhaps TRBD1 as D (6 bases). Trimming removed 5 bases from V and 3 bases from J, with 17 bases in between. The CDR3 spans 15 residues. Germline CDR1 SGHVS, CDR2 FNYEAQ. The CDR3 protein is CASSASRTELYEQYF. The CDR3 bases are TGTGCCAGCAGCGCAAGTAGGACAGAGCTCTACGAGCAGTACTTC.

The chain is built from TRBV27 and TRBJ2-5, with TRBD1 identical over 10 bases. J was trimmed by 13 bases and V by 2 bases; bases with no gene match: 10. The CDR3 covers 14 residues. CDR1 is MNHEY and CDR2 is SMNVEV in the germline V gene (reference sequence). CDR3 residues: CASSLGQGVGPRYF. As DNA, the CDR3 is TGTGCCAGCAGTTTAGGACAGGGGGTAGGCCCCAGGTACTTC.

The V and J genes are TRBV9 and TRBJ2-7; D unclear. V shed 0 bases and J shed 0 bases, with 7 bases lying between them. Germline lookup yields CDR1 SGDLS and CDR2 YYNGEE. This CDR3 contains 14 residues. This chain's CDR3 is CASSVGPNSYEQYF. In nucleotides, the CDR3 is TGTGCCAGCAGCGTAGGGCCGAACTCCTACGAGCAGTACTTC.

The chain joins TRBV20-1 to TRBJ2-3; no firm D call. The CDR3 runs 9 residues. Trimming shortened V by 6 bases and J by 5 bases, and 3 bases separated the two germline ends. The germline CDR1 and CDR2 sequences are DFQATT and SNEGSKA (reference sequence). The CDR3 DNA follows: TGCAGTGCCCTAGATACGCAGTATTTT. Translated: CSALDTQYF.

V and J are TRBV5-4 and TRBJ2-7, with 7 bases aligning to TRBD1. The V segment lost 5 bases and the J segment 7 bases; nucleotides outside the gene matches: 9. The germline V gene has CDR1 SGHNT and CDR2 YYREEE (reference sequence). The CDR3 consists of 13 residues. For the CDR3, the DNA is TGTGCCAGCAGAAGACAGGGTCCGGGTGAGCAGTACTTC. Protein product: CASRRQGPGEQYF. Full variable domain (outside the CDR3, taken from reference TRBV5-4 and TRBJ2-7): ETGVTQSPTHLIKTRGQQVTLRCSSQSGHNTVSWYQQALGQGPQFIFQYYREEENGRGNFPPRFSGLQFPNYSSELNVNALELDDSALYLCASRRQGPGEQYFGPGTRLTVT.

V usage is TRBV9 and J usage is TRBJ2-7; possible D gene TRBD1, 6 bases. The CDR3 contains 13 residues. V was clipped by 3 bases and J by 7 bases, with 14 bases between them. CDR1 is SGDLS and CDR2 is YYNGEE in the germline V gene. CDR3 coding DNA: TGTGCCAGCAGCGCCCGGGACAACCTGGAGCAGTACTTC. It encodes CASSARDNLEQYF. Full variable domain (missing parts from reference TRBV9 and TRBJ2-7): DSGVTQTPKHLITATGQRVTLRCSPRSGDLSVYWYQQSLDQGLQFLIQYYNGEERAKGNILERFSAQQFPDLHSELNLSSLELGDSALYFCASSARDNLEQYFGPGTRLTVT.

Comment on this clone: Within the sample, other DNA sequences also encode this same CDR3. The CDR3, as DNA: TGTGCCAGCAGCTTAGGACAGGGGGCCTACGAGCAGTACTTC. Encoded protein: CASSLGQGAYEQYF. The chain couples TRBV5-6 to TRBJ2-7; 10 nucleotides align to TRBD1. The CDR3 extends over 14 amino acids. CDR1 and CDR2 (germline): SGHDT, YYEEEE. The junction had 1 base not matched to a gene; V was cut back by 2 bases and J by 2 bases.

The CDR3 is CASSLDRGSYGYTF. DNA for the CDR3: TGTGCCAGCAGCTTGGACAGGGGATCCTATGGCTACACCTTC. The chain employs TRBV5-4 and TRBJ1-2; 7 bases agree with TRBD1. J lost 4 bases, V lost 0 bases, and 3 bases had no gene match. The CDR3 consists of 14 residues. Looked up from germline, CDR1 is SGHNT and CDR2 is YYREEE (reference sequence).

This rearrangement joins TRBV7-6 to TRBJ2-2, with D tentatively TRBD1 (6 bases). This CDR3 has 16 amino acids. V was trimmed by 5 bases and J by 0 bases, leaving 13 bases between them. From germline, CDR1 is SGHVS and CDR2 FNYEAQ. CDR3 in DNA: TGTGCCAGCAGCGTAACCGGGACACCGAACACCGGGGAGCTGTTTTTT. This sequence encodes CASSVTGTPNTGELFF.

The CDR3 nucleotides read TGTGCCAGCAGTGAAAAGGTCGCTGCGGGGAATTCACCCCTCCACTTT. Translating it yields CASSEKVAAGNSPLHF. This rearrangement joins TRBV6-1 to TRBJ1-6; D not resolved. The germline V gene encodes CDR1 MNHNS and CDR2 SASEGT. V was shortened by 2 bases and J by 7 bases, with 15 bases between the two germline ends. CDR3 size: 16 residues.

In nucleotides, the CDR3 is TGTGCCAGCAGCTTATCTTACCCTACCTACGAGCAGTACTTC. The encoded protein is CASSLSYPTYEQYF. J is TRBJ2-7 and V is TRBV11-3; unclear D gene. The V gene lost 2 bases and the J gene lost 2 bases, with 10 bases spanning the gap. CDR3 size: 14 residues. Germline V CDR1 and CDR2: SGHNT, YENEEA.

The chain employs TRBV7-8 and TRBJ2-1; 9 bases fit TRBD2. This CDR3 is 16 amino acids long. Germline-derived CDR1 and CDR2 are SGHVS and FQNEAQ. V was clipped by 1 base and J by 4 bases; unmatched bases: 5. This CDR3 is CASSLELAGGYNEQFF. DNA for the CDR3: TGTGCCAGCAGCTTAGAACTAGCGGGCGGGTACAATGAGCAGTTCTTC.

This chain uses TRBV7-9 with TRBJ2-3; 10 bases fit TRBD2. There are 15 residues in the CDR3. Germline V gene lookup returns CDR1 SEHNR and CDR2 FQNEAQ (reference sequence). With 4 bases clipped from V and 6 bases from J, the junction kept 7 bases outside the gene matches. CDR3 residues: CASSSSGRLTDTQYF. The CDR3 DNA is TGTGCCAGCAGCTCTAGCGGGAGACTCACGGATACGCAGTATTTT.

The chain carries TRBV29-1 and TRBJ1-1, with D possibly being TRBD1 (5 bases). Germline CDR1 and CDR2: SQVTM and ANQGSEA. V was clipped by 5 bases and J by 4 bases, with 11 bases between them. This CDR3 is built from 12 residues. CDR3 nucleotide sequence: TGCAGCGTTCTTCGACAGAGCACTGAAGCTTTCTTT. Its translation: CSVLRQSTEAFF.

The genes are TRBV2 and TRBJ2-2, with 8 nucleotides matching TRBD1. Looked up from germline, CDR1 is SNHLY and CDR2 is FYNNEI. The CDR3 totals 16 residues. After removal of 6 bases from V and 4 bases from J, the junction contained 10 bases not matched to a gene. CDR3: CASRPLDRGPTGELFF. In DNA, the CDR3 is TGTGCCAGCAGGCCGCTTGACAGGGGACCCACCGGGGAGCTGTTTTTT.

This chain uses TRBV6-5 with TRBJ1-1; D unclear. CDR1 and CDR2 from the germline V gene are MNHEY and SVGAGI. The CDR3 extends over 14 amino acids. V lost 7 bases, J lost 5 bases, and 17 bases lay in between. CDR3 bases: TGTGCCAGCACCGCTGCCAGGAAAAGGACTGAAGCTTTCTTT. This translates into CASTAARKRTEAFF.